The 22 T cell receptor beta chains below come from one sample, sequenced in a study of cytomegalovirus exposure and HLA in healthy donors. Primers included in the PCR were 60 Vbeta and 13 Jbeta primers. TCRdb keeps only in-frame clones here, not all; method: immunoSEQ multiplex PCR. The sample carries some 40,000 clones, 60% to 70% recorded once. The sequencing sample was made of PBMCs. These receptors were collected from a man in his forties or fifties in good health and CMV-seronegative.

The chain uses TRBV11-1 and TRBJ1-1; tentatively, D is TRBD1 (5 bases). CDR3 length equals 15 residues. With 8 bases removed from V and 2 bases from J, the gap between germline ends came to 18 bases. The V gene's germline CDR1 is SGHAT and CDR2 FQDESV (reference sequence). CDR3 nucleotide sequence: TGTGCCAGCGGGAGACGAGCGGGACGCAACACTGAAGCTTTCTTT. It yields the protein CASGRRAGRNTEAFF.

The J gene is TRBJ1-1, the V gene TRBV29-1; D may be TRBD1 (6 bases). Trimming removed 7 bases from V and 1 base from J, with 10 bases in between. From germline, CDR1 is SQVTM and CDR2 ANQGSEA. This CDR3 has 12 amino acids. CDR3 loop: CSASDRNTEAFF. The CDR3 DNA follows: TGCAGCGCCTCGGACAGGAACACTGAAGCTTTCTTT.

The rearrangement uses TRBV6-1 and TRBJ1-2, with a possible D match to TRBD1 (5 bases). Trimming shortened V by 7 bases and J by 5 bases, and 20 bases separated the two germline ends. This CDR3 contains 15 residues. Looked up from germline, CDR1 is MNHNS and CDR2 is SASEGT. DNA for the CDR3: TGTGCCAGCACCCCGAGACAGTCTTCCGGGTATGGCTACACCTTC. It translates to CASTPRQSSGYGYTF.

The chain carries TRBV14 and TRBJ2-1, with 14 bases that match TRBD2. J gave up 2 bases and V 2 bases, and 5 bases lay outside the gene matches. CDR1 SGHDN and CDR2 FVKESK come from the germline V gene. This CDR3 has 18 residues. For the CDR3, the DNA is TGTGCCAGCAGCCAATTTGGGGGACTAGCGGGGGCCTACAATGAGCAGTTCTTC. As protein: CASSQFGGLAGAYNEQFF.

The genes are TRBV5-1 and TRBJ2-2; 7 nucleotides agree with TRBD2. This CDR3 is 16 amino acids long. J was trimmed by 6 bases and V by 2 bases; bases with no gene match: 10. Germline V lookup: CDR1 SGHRS, CDR2 YFSETQ. The CDR3 region is CASSLGAGGSPGELFF. DNA for the CDR3: TGCGCCAGCAGCTTAGGCGCCGGGGGGAGCCCCGGGGAGCTGTTTTTT.

The gene calls are TRBV4-1 and TRBJ2-3; 10 bases agree with TRBD2. The length of the CDR3 is 15 residues. The germline CDR1 and CDR2 sequences are MGHRA and YSYEKL. V gave up 1 base and J gave up 4 bases; unmatched junction bases: 2. CDR3 protein: CASSQGGTSADTQYF. The CDR3 nucleotides read TGCGCCAGCAGCCAAGGCGGGACTAGCGCAGATACGCAGTATTTT.

This clone was seen a few times. The chain uses TRBV6-5 and TRBJ1-1; D may be TRBD1 (6 bases). Trimming stripped 5 bases from V and 0 bases from J, with 13 bases between. CDR1 MNHEY and CDR2 SVGAGI come from the germline V gene. The CDR3 consists of 15 residues. The DNA of the CDR3 is TGTGCCAGCAGTCCGATCAGGGGACTGAACACTGAAGCTTTCTTT. As protein: CASSPIRGLNTEAFF.

The J gene is TRBJ2-7, the V gene TRBV6-6; 7 nucleotides match TRBD1. CDR3 length equals 14 residues. J lost 1 base, V lost 2 bases, and 2 bases had no gene match. In germline, CDR1 is MNHNY, CDR2 SVGAGI (reference sequence). The CDR3 loop reads CASSYGTDSYEQYF. The CDR3, as DNA: TGTGCCAGCAGTTACGGGACAGATTCCTACGAGCAGTACTTC.

The chain carries TRBV5-4 and TRBJ2-7, with TRBD1 matching over 12 bases. CDR1 is SGHNT, CDR2 YYREEE, per germline (reference sequence). The CDR3 covers 16 residues. Trimming took 4 bases from V and 7 from J; bases not matched to a gene: 12. CDR3 loop: CASSVSPGQGAREQYF. Written as DNA, the CDR3 is TGTGCCAGCAGCGTGTCCCCGGGACAGGGGGCGCGGGAGCAGTACTTC.

This clone was detected only a few times. Here the CDR3 reads CASSQGAGEIMNTEAFF. In DNA form, the CDR3 reads TGCGCCAGCAGCCAAGGGGCAGGGGAGATAATGAACACTGAAGCTTTCTTT. The rearrangement uses TRBV4-1 and TRBJ1-1; D might be TRBD1 (6 bases). The germline V gene has CDR1 MGHRA and CDR2 YSYEKL. This CDR3 spans 17 amino acids. The V end was cut by 1 base, the J end by 0 bases, with 15 bases between.

V is TRBV5-6 and J is TRBJ1-5; no reliable D call. Trimming took off 4 bases at V and 6 bases at J, with 8 bases between the two ends. The CDR3 extends over 12 amino acids. CDR1 SGHDT and CDR2 YYEEEE come from the germline V gene. The CDR3: CASSEGGQPQHF. DNA of the CDR3: TGTGCCAGCAGCGAAGGCGGTCAGCCCCAGCATTTT.

The rearrangement joins TRBV30 to TRBJ2-7; TRBD1 matches 8 bases. This CDR3 is built from 12 residues. CDR1 and CDR2 from the germline V gene are GTSNPN and SVGIG (reference sequence). V was clipped by 7 bases and J by 5 bases; unmatched bases: 7. The CDR3 sequence is CALDRVSDEQYF. The CDR3 coding sequence is TGTGCCTTGGACAGGGTCAGTGACGAGCAGTACTTC.

This clone was recorded once. This chain uses TRBV6-1 with TRBJ1-5; D unresolved. Germline CDR1 and CDR2: MNHNS and SASEGT. V lost 5 bases to trimming and J lost 9 bases, with 5 bases between them. The length of the CDR3 is 10 residues. In DNA form, the CDR3 reads TGTGCCAGCAGTTCTAGGCCCCAGCATTTT. Residues: CASSSRPQHF.

This rearrangement joins TRBV4-1 to TRBJ1-5, with a tentative D call TRBD1 (5 bases). The germline V gene encodes CDR1 MGHRA and CDR2 YSYEKL. With 1 base removed from V and 5 bases from J, the gap between germline ends came to 6 bases. The CDR3 is 13 amino acids. CDR3 loop: CASSQVGDQPQHF. The CDR3 DNA sequence: TGCGCCAGCAGCCAAGTAGGGGATCAGCCCCAGCATTTT.

This chain links TRBV30 with TRBJ2-3, with D perhaps TRBD1 (6 bases). The V gene lost 2 bases and the J gene lost 1 base, with 16 bases spanning the gap. The CDR3 has 16 residues. Germline lookup yields CDR1 GTSNPN and CDR2 SVGIG (reference sequence). CDR3 sequence (DNA): TGTGCCTGGAGTTCACTAGGGGGTTCAGGCACAGATACGCAGTATTTT. It yields the protein CAWSSLGGSGTDTQYF.

The gene calls are TRBV20-1 and TRBJ1-2; possible D gene TRBD1, 5 bases. There are 11 residues in the CDR3. Trimming left V 0 bases short and J 7 bases short, with 6 bases between. Germline V gene lookup returns CDR1 DFQATT and CDR2 SNEGSKA (reference sequence). This CDR3 reads CSARDRAGYTF. CDR3 sequence (DNA): TGCAGTGCTAGAGACAGGGCTGGCTACACCTTC.

The chain is built from TRBV19 and TRBJ1-5, with 7 positions matching TRBD1. V lost 1 base, J lost 4 bases, and 1 base stayed unmatched. This CDR3 region has 14 residues. Germline CDR1 is LNHDA and CDR2 is SQIVND (reference sequence). For the CDR3, the DNA is TGTGCCAGTAGTATAGGACAGGGTAATCAGCCCCAGCATTTT. Encoded protein: CASSIGQGNQPQHF.

V is TRBV11-3 and J is TRBJ2-7; D is ambiguous. The CDR3 totals 13 residues. Germline assignment: CDR1 SGHNT and CDR2 YENEEA. The V gene lost 2 bases and the J gene lost 3 bases, with 8 bases spanning the gap. The CDR3 coding sequence is TGTGCCAGCAGCTTAACTATCAACTACGAGCAGTACTTC. As protein: CASSLTINYEQYF.

Concerning this clone: At one end, the junction sequence differs from germline, possibly due to a read error. The J gene is TRBJ1-5, the V gene TRBV4-2; D unclear. Germline CDR1 and CDR2: LGHNA and YNFKEQ. The CDR3 has 14 amino acids. Here the CDR3 DNA reads TGTGCCAGCAGCCAAGATCTGTCAGCAGGATGGTATATGTTT. It is translated as CASSQDLSAGWYMF.

The V and J genes are TRBV6-5 and TRBJ2-3; TRBD2 might be the D (5 bases). V lost 0 bases and J 5 bases, leaving 9 bases between the germline ends. The germline gives CDR1 MNHEY, CDR2 SVGAGI. This CDR3 has 14 amino acids. This CDR3 is CASSYSDGEDTQYF. CDR3 coding DNA: TGTGCCAGCAGTTACTCGGACGGGGAAGATACGCAGTATTTT.

The rearrangement uses TRBV4-2 and TRBJ2-6; 7 bases are a match to TRBD2. Germline V gives CDR1 LGHNA, CDR2 YNFKEQ. Trimming at V came to 4 bases and at J to 0 bases, leaving 9 bases not matched to a gene. The CDR3 runs to 18 residues. CDR3 sequence reads: CASSPLAAPSSGANVLTF. CDR3 DNA sequence: TGTGCCAGCAGCCCCCTAGCGGCACCGAGCTCTGGGGCCAACGTCCTGACTTTC.

In DNA, the CDR3 is TGTGCCAGCAGCCCCGAGGACAGTCATCAGCCCCAGCATTTT. Translated, it gives CASSPEDSHQPQHF. V is TRBV7-2 and J is TRBJ1-5, with D possibly matching TRBD1 (6 bases). The V gene's germline CDR1 is SGHTA and CDR2 FQGNSA. V was trimmed by 5 bases and J by 5 bases, leaving 13 bases between them. CDR3 length: 14 amino acids.